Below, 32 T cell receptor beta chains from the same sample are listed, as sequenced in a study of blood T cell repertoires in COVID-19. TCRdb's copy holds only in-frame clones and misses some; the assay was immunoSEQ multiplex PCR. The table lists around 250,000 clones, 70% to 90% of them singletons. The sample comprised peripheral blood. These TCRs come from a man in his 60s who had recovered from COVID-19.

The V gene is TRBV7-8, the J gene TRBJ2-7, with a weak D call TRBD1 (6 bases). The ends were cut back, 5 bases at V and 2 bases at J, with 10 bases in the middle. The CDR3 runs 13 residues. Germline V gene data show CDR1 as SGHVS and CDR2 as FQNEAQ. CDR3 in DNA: TGTGCCAGCAGCCCGCCAGGGGCCTACGAGCAGTACTTC. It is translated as CASSPPGAYEQYF.

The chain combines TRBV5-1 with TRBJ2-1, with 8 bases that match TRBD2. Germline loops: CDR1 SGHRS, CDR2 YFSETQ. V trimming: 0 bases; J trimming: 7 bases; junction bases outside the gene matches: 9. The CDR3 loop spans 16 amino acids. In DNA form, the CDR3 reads TGCGCCAGCAGCTTGGGTTTAGGGACTAGTGGTAATGAGCAGTTCTTC. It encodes CASSLGLGTSGNEQFF.

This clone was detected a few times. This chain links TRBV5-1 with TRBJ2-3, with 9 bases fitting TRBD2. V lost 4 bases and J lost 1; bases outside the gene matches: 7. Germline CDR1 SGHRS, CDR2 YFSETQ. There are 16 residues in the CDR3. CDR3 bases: TGCGCCAGCAGCCCGTACCCTAGCGGGGGCACAGATACGCAGTATTTT. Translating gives CASSPYPSGGTDTQYF.

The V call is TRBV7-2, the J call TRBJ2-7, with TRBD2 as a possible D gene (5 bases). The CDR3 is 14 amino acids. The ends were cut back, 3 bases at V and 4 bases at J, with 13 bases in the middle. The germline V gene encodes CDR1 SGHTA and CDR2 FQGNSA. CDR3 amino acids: CASSFRGSEYEQYF. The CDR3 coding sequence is TGTGCCAGCAGCTTCCGAGGGTCGGAGTACGAGCAGTACTTC.

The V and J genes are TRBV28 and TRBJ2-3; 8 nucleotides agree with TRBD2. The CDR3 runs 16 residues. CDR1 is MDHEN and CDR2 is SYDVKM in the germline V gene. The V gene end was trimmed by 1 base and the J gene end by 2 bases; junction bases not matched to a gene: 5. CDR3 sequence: CASSLSGGAPTDTQYF. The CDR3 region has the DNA TGTGCCAGCAGTTTATCCGGGGGGGCCCCCACAGATACGCAGTATTTT.

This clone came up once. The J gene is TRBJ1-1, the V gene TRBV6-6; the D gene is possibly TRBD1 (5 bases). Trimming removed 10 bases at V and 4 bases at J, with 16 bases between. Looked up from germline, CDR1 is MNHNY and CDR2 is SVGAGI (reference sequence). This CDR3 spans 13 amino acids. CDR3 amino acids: CAISIDRATEAFF. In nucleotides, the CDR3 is TGTGCCATATCAATCGACAGAGCCACTGAAGCTTTCTTT.

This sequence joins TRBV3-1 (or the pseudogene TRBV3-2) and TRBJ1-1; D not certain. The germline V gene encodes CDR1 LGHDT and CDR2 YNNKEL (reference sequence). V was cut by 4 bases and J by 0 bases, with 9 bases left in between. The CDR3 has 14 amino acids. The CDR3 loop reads CASSLSQVNTEAFF. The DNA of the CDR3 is TGTGCCAGCAGCCTGAGTCAGGTGAACACTGAAGCTTTCTTT.

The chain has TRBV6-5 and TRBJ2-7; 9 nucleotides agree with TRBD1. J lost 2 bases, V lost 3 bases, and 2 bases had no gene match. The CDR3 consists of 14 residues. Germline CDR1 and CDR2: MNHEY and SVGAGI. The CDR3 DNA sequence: TGTGCCAGCAGTTATGGACAGGGGACCTACGAGCAGTACTTC. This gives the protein CASSYGQGTYEQYF.

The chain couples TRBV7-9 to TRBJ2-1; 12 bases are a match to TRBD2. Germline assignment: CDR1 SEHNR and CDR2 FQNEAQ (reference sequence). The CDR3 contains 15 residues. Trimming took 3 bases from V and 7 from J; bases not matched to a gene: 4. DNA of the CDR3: TGTGCCAGCAGCTTGACTAGCGGGGGCGAGAATGAGCAGTTCTTC. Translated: CASSLTSGGENEQFF.

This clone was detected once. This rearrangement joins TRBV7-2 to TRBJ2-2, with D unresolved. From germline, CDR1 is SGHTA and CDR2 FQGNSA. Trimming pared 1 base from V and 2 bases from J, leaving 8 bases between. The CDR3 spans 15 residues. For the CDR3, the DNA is TGTGCCAGCAGCTTAGGCCGGGTAAACACCGGGGAGCTGTTTTTT. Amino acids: CASSLGRVNTGELFF.

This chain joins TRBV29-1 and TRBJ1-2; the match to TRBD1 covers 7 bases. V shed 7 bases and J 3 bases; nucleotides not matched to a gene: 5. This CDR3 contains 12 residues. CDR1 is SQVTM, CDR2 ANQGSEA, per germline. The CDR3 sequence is CSARQGDYGYTF. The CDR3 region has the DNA TGCAGCGCAAGACAGGGCGACTATGGCTACACCTTC.

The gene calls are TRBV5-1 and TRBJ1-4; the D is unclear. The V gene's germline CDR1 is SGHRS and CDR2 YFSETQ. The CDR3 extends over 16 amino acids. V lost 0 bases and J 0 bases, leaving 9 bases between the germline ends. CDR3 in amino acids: CASSLVAGPTNEKLFF. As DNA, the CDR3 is TGCGCCAGCAGCTTGGTTGCAGGCCCAACTAATGAAAAACTGTTTTTT. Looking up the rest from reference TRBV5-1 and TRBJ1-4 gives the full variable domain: KAGVTQTPRYLIKTRGQQVTLSCSPISGHRSVSWYQQTPGQGLQFLFEYFSETQRNKGNFPGRFSGRQFSNSRSEMNVSTLELGDSALYLCASSLVAGPTNEKLFFGSGTQLSVL.

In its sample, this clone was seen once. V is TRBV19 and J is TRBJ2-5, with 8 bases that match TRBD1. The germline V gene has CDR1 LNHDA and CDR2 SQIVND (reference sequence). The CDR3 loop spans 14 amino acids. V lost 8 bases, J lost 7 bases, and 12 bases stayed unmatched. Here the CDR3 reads CASSGQGALLTQYF. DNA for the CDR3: TGTGCCAGTTCGGGGCAGGGGGCTTTGTTGACCCAGTACTTC. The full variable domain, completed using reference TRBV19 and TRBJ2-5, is DGGITQSPKYLFRKEGQNVTLSCEQNLNHDAMYWYRQDPGQGLRLIYYSQIVNDFQKGDIAEGYSVSREKKESFPLTVTSAQKNPTAFYLCASSGQGALLTQYFGPGTRLLVL.

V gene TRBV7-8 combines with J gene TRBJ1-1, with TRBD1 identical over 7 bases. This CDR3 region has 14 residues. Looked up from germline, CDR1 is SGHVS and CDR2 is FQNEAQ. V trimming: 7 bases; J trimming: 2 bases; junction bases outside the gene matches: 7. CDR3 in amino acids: CASTETGLNTEAFF. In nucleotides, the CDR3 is TGTGCCAGCACCGAGACAGGGTTAAACACTGAAGCTTTCTTT. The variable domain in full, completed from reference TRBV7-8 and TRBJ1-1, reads GAGVSQSPRYKVAKRGQDVALRCDPISGHVSLFWYQQALGQGPEFLTYFQNEAQLDKSGLPSDRFFAERPEGSVSTLKIQRTQQEDSAVYLCASTETGLNTEAFFGQGTRLTVV.

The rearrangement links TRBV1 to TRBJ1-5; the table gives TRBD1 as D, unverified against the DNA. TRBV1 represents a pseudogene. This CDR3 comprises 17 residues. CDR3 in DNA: TGCACCAATCCGCCGGCCCCGGGACAGGGCGGTAGTCAGCCCCAGCATTTT. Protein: CTNPPAPGQGGSQPQHF.

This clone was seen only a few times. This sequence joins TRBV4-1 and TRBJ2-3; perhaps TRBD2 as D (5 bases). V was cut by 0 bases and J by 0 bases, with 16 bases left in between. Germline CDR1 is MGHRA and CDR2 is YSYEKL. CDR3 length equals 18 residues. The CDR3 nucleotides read TGCGCCAGCAGCCAAGAGCGGGTAAAAGGCGTGAGCACAGATACGCAGTATTTT. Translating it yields CASSQERVKGVSTDTQYF.

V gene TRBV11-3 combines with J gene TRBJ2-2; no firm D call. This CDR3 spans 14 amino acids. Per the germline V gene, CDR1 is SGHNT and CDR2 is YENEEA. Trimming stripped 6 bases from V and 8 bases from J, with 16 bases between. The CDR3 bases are TGTGCCAGCAGGCACGGATACAGTGGAGGGGAGCTGTTTTTT. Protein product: CASRHGYSGGELFF. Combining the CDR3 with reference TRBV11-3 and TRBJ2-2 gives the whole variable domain EAGVVQSPRYKIIEKKQPVAFWCNPISGHNTLYWYLQNLGQGPELLIRYENEEAVDDSQLPKDRFSAERLKGVDSTLKIQPAELGDSAVYLCASRHGYSGGELFFGEGSRLTVL.

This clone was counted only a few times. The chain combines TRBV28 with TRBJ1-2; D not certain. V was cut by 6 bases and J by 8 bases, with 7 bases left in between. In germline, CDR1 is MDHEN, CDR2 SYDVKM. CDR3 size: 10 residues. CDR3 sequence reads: CASSGVGYTF. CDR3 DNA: TGTGCCAGCAGCGGTGTAGGCTACACCTTC.

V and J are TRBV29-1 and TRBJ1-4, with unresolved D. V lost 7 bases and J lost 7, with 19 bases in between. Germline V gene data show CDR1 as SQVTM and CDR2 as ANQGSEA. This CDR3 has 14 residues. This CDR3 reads CSATTGRVAEKLFF. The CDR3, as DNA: TGCAGCGCTACAACCGGGCGGGTTGCTGAAAAACTGTTTTTT.

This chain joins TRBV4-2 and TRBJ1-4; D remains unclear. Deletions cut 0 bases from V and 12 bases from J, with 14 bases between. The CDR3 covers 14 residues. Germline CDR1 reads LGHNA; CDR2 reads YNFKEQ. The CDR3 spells CASSQDDSLSELFF. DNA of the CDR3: TGTGCCAGCAGCCAAGATGACTCCCTCTCCGAACTGTTTTTT.

The CDR3 DNA reads TGTGCCAGCAGCTCGAGGCCGTTTGGGGGCTCGGGCACCGGGGAGCTGTTTTTT. Amino acids: CASSSRPFGGSGTGELFF. The genes are TRBV7-9 and TRBJ2-2, with D tentatively TRBD1 (6 bases). The CDR3 extends over 18 amino acids. Germline CDR1 SEHNR, CDR2 FQNEAQ (reference sequence). V shed 4 bases and J shed 4 bases, with 22 bases lying between them.

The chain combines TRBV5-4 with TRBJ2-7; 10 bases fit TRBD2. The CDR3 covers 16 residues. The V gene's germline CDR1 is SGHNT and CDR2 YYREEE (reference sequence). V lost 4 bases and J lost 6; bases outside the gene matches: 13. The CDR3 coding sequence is TGTGCCAGCAGCAAGGAAGTTCTAGCGGGAGAAAGCGAGCAGTACTTC. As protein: CASSKEVLAGESEQYF. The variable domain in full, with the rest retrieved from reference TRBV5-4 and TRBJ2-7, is ETGVTQSPTHLIKTRGQQVTLRCSSQSGHNTVSWYQQALGQGPQFIFQYYREEENGRGNFPPRFSGLQFPNYSSELNVNALELDDSALYLCASSKEVLAGESEQYFGPGTRLTVT.

The CDR3 is CASSQEDPRQPDTQYF. The CDR3 nucleotides are TGTGCCAGCAGCCAAGAGGATCCCCGACAACCCGATACGCAGTATTTT. The chain has TRBV3-1 (or the pseudogene TRBV3-2) and TRBJ2-3; D gene unclear. V was cut by 0 bases and J by 6 bases, with 16 bases left in between. The CDR3 is 16 amino acids. The germline V gene has CDR1 LGHDT and CDR2 YNNKEL (reference sequence).

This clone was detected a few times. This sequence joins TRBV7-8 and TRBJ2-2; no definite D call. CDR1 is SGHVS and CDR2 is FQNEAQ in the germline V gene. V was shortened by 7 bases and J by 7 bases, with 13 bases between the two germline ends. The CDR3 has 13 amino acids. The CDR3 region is CASTTKRGGELFF. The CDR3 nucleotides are TGTGCCAGCACCACGAAAAGAGGCGGGGAGCTGTTTTTT.

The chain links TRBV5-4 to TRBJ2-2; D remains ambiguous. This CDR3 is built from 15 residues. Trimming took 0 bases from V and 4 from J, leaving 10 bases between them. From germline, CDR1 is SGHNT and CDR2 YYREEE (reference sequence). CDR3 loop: CASSLGAISTGELFF. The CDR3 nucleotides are TGTGCCAGCAGCTTGGGGGCTATAAGCACCGGGGAGCTGTTTTTT.

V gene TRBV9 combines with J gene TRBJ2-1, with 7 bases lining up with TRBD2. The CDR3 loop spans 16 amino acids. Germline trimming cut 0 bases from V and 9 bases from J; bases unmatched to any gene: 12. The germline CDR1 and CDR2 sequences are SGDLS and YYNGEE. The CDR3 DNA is TGTGCCAGCAGCGTAGTGGCTAGCGGCCGCTTTGCTGAGCAGTTCTTC. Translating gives CASSVVASGRFAEQFF.

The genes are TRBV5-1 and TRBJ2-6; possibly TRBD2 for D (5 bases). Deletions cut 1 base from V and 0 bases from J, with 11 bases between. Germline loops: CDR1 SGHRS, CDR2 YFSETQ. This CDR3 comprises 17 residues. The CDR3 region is CASSLRVRDSGANVLTF. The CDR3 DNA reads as TGCGCCAGCAGCTTGAGGGTTCGGGACTCTGGGGCCAACGTCCTGACTTTC. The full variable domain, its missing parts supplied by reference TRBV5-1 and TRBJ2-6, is KAGVTQTPRYLIKTRGQQVTLSCSPISGHRSVSWYQQTPGQGLQFLFEYFSETQRNKGNFPGRFSGRQFSNSRSEMNVSTLELGDSALYLCASSLRVRDSGANVLTFGAGSRLTVL.

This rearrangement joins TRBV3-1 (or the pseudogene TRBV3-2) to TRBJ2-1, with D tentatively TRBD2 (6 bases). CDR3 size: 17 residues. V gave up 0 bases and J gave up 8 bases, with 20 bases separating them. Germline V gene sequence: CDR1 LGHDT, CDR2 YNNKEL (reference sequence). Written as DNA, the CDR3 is TGTGCCAGCAGCCAAGACACGGGGGTAAAAAGCGGCCATGAGCAGTTCTTC. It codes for CASSQDTGVKSGHEQFF.

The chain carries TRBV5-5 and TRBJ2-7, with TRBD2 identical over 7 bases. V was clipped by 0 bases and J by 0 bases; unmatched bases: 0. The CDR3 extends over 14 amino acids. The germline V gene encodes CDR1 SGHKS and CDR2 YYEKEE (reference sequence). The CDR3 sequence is CASSLERGSYEQYF. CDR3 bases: TGTGCCAGCAGCTTGGAGCGGGGCTCCTACGAGCAGTACTTC.

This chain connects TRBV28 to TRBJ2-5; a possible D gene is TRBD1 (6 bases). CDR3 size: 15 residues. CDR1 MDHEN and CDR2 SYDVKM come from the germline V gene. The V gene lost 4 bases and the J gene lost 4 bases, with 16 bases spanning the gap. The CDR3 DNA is TGTGCCAGCAGTTACCGGGATTTAGGGGGAGAGACCCAGTACTTC. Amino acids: CASSYRDLGGETQYF. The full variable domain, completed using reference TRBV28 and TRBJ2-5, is DVKVTQSSRYLVKRTGEKVFLECVQDMDHENMFWYRQDPGLGLRLIYFSYDVKMKEKGDIPEGYSVSREKKERFSLILESASTNQTSMYLCASSYRDLGGETQYFGPGTRLLVL.

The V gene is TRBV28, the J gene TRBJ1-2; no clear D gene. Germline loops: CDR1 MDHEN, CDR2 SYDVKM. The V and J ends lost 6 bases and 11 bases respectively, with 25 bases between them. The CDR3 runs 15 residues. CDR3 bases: TGTGCCAGCAGCCAACTCGGGAGCGGGAAGGGTGGGTACACCTTC. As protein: CASSQLGSGKGGYTF.

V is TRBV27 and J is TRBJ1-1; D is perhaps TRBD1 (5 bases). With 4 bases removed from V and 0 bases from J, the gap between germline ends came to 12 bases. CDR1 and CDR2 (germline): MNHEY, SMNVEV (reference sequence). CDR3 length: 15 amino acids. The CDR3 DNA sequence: TGTGCCAGCAGTTCCCATGGGGCTTTGAACACTGAAGCTTTCTTT. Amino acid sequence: CASSSHGALNTEAFF.